Reported below is one TCR beta chain. Its antigen remains unknown. TCRdb's table, derived via immunoSEQ multiplex PCR, lists solely in-frame clones and lacks some. This table has approximately 710,000 clones, roughly 91% appearing once. The source of the sample is a study of shared clonotypes between healthy human individuals. General observations from the study: When naive CD4 clonotypes were compared across a few donors, 4% to 6.5% were shared. Sequencing depth was expected to affect clonotype sharing among donors.

Germline loops: CDR1 MNHEY, CDR2 SMNVEV (reference sequence). V trimming: 4 bases; J trimming: 4 bases; junction bases outside the gene matches: 7. The CDR3 covers 14 residues. Material for sequencing was memory CD8+ T cells from PBMCs. Subset given: CD45RO+ cells pooled with CCR7-negative TemRA cells. The sequence was obtained from a man aged 18 to 35 in good health. Some clones in this sample may be carry-over from other donors' samples. The J gene is TRBJ2-7, the V gene TRBV27; the match to TRBD2 covers 7 bases. CDR3 DNA: TGTGCCAGCAGTTGGGGACTAAATACATACGAGCAGTACTTC. This sequence encodes CASSWGLNTYEQYF.